This T cell receptor (beta chain) derives from a study of T cells in Graves' hyperthyroidism and ophthalmopathy (dated by TCRdb to the late 2010s). Study-wide context: Peripheral blood was sampled at the time of initial diagnosis, prior to any treatment. The study also compared thyroid tissue and blood T-cell repertoires from 6 or 7 Graves' hyperthyroidism patients. Once sampling was done, hyperthyroidism patients were given methimazole at a starting dose of 30 mg daily, whereas ophthalmopathy patients were given high-dose intravenous methylprednisolone. The approximately 98 discovery patients were randomly divided into training and test sets at a 7:3 ratio. The paper reports TCR Vbeta CDR3 sequencing of 130 to 150 peripheral blood samples: around 45 ophthalmopathy, under 80 hyperthyroidism and around 17 progressor patients. To identify TCR V-J signatures that set the groups apart, the researchers used a discovery cohort of more than 95 patients, made up of 43 with Graves' ophthalmopathy and around 58 with stable Graves' hyperthyroidism. Prospective prediction of ophthalmopathy was tested in an independent validation cohort of some 19 hyperthyroidism patients and around 16 patients who later progressed to ophthalmopathy. Broader findings and caveats from the paper: No statistical method was used to set the sample size in advance, and investigators knew the group allocation. In validation, the model predicted progression to ophthalmopathy with 55% to 71% sensitivity and approximately 74% specificity, a median of about six months before onset. Most expanded thyroid clonotypes (frequency above 0.001) were also found in blood, which suggests that blood repertoires may mirror thyroid immune responses. A 13 V-J signature model separated ophthalmopathy from stable hyperthyroidism, with about 88% sensitivity and around 84% specificity in cross-validation and 80%/75% in testing.

The TCR beta CDR3 regions were amplified from the RNA transcripts. A first-round RT-PCR of the TCR CDR3 used the HTBI primer set with the Qiagen OneStep RT-PCR kit. Libraries were constructed in a second round of multiplex PCR, after which size selection and purification were carried out. Sequencing of the libraries was done on an Illumina HiSeq2000 using paired-end 100 bp reads. Per the original workflow: SOAPnuke was used to process the raw data, throwing out any read that contained adapters or uncalled bases, had a mean Phred below 15, or lacked an exact constant-primer or identifier match. High-quality paired reads were merged with COPE v1.2.5, and unique nucleotide sequences were defined as clonotypes. MiTCR v1.1 was used to align the clonotypes against IMGT TRBV, TRBD and TRBJ reference segments. Analysis was restricted to V-J combinations with a frequency above 0.0001, which covered roughly 99% of repertoires. A TCS score was defined as the ratio between F50 (clonal expansion) and ExV (chaos), using BLOSUM62-based TCRdist between CDR3 peptides within each V-J. Welch's t-statistics and random forest reduced around 510 V-J features to around 14, which were used in a naive Bayes classifier (R e1071). TCRdb reran the public reads through fastp at Q25 and MiXCR, keeping productive beta chains. Every distinct CDR3 protein forms one entry, paired with its most common genes and DNA. Here the V and J calls rest on TCRdb's processing, not on the authors' analysis. The table for this sample lists some 420,000 distinct CDR3 sequences; roughly an eighth of them were counted only once. Of the sample, about 5% falls within the top ten clones.

Graves' hyperthyroidism was defined as stable when no progression to ophthalmopathy occurred over 18 months of follow-up. Hyperthyroidism patients were newly diagnosed, had a disease duration of under 2 months, and were aged 18 to 65 years. Patients with uncontrolled infections, other autoimmune diseases, pregnancy or lactation were excluded. Clinical symptoms, serum thyroxine and TRAb, thyroid ultrasound, and orbital computed tomography formed the basis for the diagnoses. PBMCs were separated from approximately 9.9 ml of fresh peripheral blood using Ficoll-Paque density gradient centrifugation. Total RNA was extracted with Trizol reagent, and quality was checked on an Agilent 2100 Bioanalyzer. This clonotype has a count of ten or more. Its antigen is still unknown. No per-base quality is available; no much larger clone lies one base away. The junction shows trimming of 3 bases on V and 7 bases on J, and the gene matches do not reach 7 bases of it. From the cysteine through the phenylalanine, the CDR3 covers 14 amino acids. Only the CDR3 region is kept as DNA, spanning 42 bases read in frame from base 1. Based on the germline V gene (reference sequence), the CDR1 and CDR2 sequences are SEHNR and FQNEAQ.

The source is a woman under 30 with Graves' hyperthyroidism. The sample consisted of blood. The receptor chain draws on TRBV7-9 and TRBJ2-7, and 9 bases in between align with TRBD2. Here is the DNA: TGTGCCAGCAGCTTTGGCGGGAGGGCCGTAGAGCAGTACTTC. Its protein is CASSFGGRAVEQYF.